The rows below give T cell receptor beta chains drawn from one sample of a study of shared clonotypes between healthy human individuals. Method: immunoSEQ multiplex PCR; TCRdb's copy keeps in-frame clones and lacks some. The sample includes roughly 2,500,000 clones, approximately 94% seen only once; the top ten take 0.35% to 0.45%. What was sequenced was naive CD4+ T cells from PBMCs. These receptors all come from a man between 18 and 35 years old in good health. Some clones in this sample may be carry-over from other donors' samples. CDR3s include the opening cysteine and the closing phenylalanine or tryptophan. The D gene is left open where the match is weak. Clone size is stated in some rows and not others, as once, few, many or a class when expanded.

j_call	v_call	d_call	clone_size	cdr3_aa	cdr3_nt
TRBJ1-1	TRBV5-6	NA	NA	CASTPWGQLGITEAFF	TGTGCCAGCACTCCTTGGGGGCAGTTGGGGATCACTGAAGCTTTCTTT
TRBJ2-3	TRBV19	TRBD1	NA	CASSLGTGTDTQYF	TGTGCCAGTAGTCTGGGGACAGGCACAGATACGCAGTATTTT
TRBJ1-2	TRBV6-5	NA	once	CASSSVGFYGYTF	TGTGCCAGCAGTTCCGTTGGCTTCTATGGCTACACCTTC
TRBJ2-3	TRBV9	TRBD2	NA	CASSVSGGTDTQYF	TGTGCCAGCAGCGTTAGCGGGGGCACAGATACGCAGTATTTT
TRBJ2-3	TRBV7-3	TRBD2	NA	CASSLGAGGKTDTQYF	TGTGCCAGCAGCCTAGGAGCGGGAGGGAAAACAGATACGCAGTATTTT
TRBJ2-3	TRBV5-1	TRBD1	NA	CASRETGGASTDTQYF	TGCGCCAGCAGGGAAACAGGGGGAGCTAGCACAGATACGCAGTATTTT
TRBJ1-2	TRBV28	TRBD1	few	CASSEILQGAGGYTF	TGTGCCAGCAGTGAAATCCTACAGGGGGCAGGTGGCTACACCTTC
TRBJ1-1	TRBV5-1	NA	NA	CASSFGDNTEAFF	TGCGCCAGCAGCTTCGGGGACAACACTGAAGCTTTCTTT
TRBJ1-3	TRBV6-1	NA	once	CASSGSGSGNTIYF	TGTGCCAGTTCAGGGTCGGGGTCTGGAAACACCATATATTTT
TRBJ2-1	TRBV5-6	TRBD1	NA	CASRIGTVSYNEQFF	TGTGCCAGCAGGATTGGGACAGTCTCCTATAATGAGCAGTTCTTC
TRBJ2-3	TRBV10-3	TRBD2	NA	CAISGPGGPTDTQYF	TGTGCCATCAGTGGCCCGGGAGGGCCTACAGATACGCAGTATTTT
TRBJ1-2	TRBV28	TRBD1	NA	CASSLTRWGQGVGYTF	TGTGCCAGCAGTTTAACAAGGTGGGGACAGGGAGTTGGCTACACCTTC
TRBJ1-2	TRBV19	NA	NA	CASSPLGQGHNYGYTF	TGTGCCAGTAGTCCCCTAGGGCAGGGACATAACTATGGCTACACCTTC
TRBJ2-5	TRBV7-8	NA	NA	CASRPSGRIQETQYF	TGTGCCAGCAGGCCATCCGGACGGATCCAAGAGACCCAGTACTTC
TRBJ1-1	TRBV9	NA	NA	CASSTGPNTEAFF	TGTGCCAGCAGCACGGGCCCCAACACTGAAGCTTTCTTT
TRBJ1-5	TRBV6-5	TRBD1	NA	CASRPDRARQPQHF	TGTGCCAGCAGACCCGACAGGGCGCGTCAGCCCCAGCATTTT
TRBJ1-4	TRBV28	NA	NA	CASSTAATNEKLFF	TGTGCCAGTAGCACAGCTGCAACTAATGAAAAACTGTTTTTT
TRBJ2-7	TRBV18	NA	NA	CASSPIPGQGEQYF	TGTGCCAGCTCACCTATTCCGGGACAAGGCGAGCAGTACTTC